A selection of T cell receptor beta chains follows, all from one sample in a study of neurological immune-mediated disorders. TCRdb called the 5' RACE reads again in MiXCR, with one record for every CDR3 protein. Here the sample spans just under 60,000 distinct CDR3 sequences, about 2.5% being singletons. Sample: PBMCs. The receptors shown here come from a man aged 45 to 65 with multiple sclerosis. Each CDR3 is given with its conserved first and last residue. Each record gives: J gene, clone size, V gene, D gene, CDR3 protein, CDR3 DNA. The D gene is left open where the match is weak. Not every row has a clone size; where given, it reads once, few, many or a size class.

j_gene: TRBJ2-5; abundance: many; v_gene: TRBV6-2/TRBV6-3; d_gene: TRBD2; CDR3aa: CASSRTSGEFETQYF; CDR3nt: TGTGCCAGCAGTCGGACTAGCGGGGAGTTTGAGACCCAGTACTTC
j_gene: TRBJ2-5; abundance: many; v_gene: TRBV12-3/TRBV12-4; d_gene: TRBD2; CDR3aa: CASRRTSRTQYF; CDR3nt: TGTGCCAGCAGGAGGACTAGCCGGACCCAGTACTTC
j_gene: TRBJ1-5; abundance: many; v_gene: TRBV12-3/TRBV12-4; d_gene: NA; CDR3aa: CASSRLRGREQPQHF; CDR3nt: TGTGCCAGCAGTCGCCTACGGGGGCGCGAACAGCCCCAGCATTTT
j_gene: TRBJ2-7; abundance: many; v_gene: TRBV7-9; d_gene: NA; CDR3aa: CASSRRDPNYEQYF; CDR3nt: TGTGCCAGCAGCCGCCGGGACCCAAACTACGAGCAGTACTTC
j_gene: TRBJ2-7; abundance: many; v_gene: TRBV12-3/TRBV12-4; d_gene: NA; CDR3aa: CASSLTSSEQYF; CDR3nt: TGTGCCAGCAGTTTAACCTCTTCCGAGCAGTACTTC
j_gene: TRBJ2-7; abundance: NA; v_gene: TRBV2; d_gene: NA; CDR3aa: CASIRDRDYEQYF; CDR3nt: TGTGCCAGCATCAGGGACCGCGACTACGAGCAGTACTTC
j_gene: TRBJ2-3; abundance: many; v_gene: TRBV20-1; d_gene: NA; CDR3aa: CSARLDRTTDTQYF; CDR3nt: TGCAGTGCTAGGTTGGATAGGACCACAGATACGCAGTATTTT
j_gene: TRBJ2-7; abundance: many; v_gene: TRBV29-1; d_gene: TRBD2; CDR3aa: CSVEEATSGASIGEQYF; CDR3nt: TGCAGCGTTGAAGAGGCTACTAGCGGGGCCTCCATCGGGGAGCAGTACTTC
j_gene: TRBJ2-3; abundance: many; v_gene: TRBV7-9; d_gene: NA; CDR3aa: CASSPGQLTDTQYF; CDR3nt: TGTGCCAGCAGCCCTGGACAGCTCACAGATACGCAGTATTTT
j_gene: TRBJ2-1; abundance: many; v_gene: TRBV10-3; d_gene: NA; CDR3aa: CATWRGYYEQFF; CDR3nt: TGTGCCACCTGGAGGGGTTATTATGAGCAGTTCTTC
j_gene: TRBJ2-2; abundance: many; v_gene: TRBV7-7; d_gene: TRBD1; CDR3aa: CASSRTGSNTGELFF; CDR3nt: TGTGCCAGCAGCCGGACAGGGTCAAACACCGGGGAGCTGTTTTTT
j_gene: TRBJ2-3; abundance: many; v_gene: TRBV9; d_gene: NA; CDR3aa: CASSPFTDTQYF; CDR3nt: TGTGCCAGCAGCCCCTTCACAGATACGCAGTATTTT
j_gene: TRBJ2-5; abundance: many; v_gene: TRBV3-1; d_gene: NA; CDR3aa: CASSQDLRVTETQYF; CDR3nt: TGTGCCAGCAGCCAAGATCTAAGGGTTACTGAGACCCAGTACTTC
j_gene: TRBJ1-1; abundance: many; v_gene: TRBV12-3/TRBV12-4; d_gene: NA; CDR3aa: CASSFLMNTEAFF; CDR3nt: TGTGCCAGCAGTTTTCTAATGAACACTGAAGCTTTCTTT
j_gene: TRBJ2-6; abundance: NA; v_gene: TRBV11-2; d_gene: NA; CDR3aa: CASSLALTVQGSGANVLTF; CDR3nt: TGTGCCAGCAGCTTAGCTTTAACAGTTCAGGGGTCTGGGGCCAACGTCCTGACTTTC
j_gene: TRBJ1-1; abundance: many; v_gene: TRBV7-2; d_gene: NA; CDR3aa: CASSLVGKSNTEAFF; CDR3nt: TGTGCCAGCAGCTTAGTCGGCAAGTCGAACACTGAAGCTTTCTTT
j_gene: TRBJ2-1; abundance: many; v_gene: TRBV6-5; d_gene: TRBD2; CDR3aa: CASSRSSGGVDEQFF; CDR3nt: TGTGCCAGCAGCAGATCTAGCGGGGGAGTCGATGAGCAGTTCTTC
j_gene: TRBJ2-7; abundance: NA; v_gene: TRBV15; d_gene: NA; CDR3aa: CATSRDLLAYEQYF; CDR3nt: TGTGCCACCAGCAGAGATCTTCTGGCCTACGAGCAGTACTTC